The clone carrying this T cell receptor (beta chain) showed up many times. Antigen specificity is unknown. V lost 5 bases, J lost 8 bases, and 10 bases stayed unmatched. From germline, CDR1 is SEHNR and CDR2 FQNEAQ (reference sequence). This CDR3 has 15 amino acids. The TCR beta libraries were generated through quantitative 5'-RACE incorporating molecular barcodes. TCRdb re-derived calls from the 5' RACE reads in MiXCR, one entry per CDR3 protein. Here the sample spans 250,000 to 400,000 distinct CDR3 sequences, roughly 10% being singletons. The sample originates from a study of CD8 T cells in ankylosing spondylitis. Whole-study results and caveats: Ankylosing spondylitis blood seemed to carry a telltale TCR beta motif made of eight or nine highly homologous variants. Relatively scarce in peripheral blood, disease-linked clones were CD8+. Enrichment of disease-linked clones was reportedly significant in matched ankylosing spondylitis synovial fluid.

The sequenced material came from blood, either unsorted or a sorted T cell fraction (not recorded which). The rearrangement uses TRBV7-9 and TRBJ2-1, with 9 bases lining up with TRBD2. The clonotype was recovered from a female donor with ankylosing spondylitis or in good health (not recorded which). The CDR3 coding sequence is TGTGCCAGCAGCCCGGGACTAGCCCATGGGGATGAGCAGTTCTTC. Translated: CASSPGLAHGDEQFF.